A selection of T cell receptor beta chains follows, all from one sample in a study of T cell responses to AZD1222 COVID-19 vaccine. Libraries were prepared by immunoSEQ multiplex PCR; TCRdb keeps only in-frame clonotypes and omits some of them. The data hold about 110,000 clones, with approximately 89% observed a single time. This specimen consisted of peripheral blood, obtained on day 0 of MenACWY control vaccination. Receptors originate from an adult in good health. CDR3s include the opening cysteine and the closing phenylalanine or tryptophan. D genes are given only for firm matches. The size entry is marked missing in some rows and otherwise reads once, few, many or a size class.

j_call d_call v_call clone_size cdr3_aa cdr3_nt
TRBJ2-2 . TRBV6-2/TRBV6-3 . CASSYVGTRAGELFF TGTGCCAGCAGTTACGTAGGGACACGGGCCGGGGAGCTGTTTTTT
TRBJ2-7 . TRBV27 few CASSSPGGDLYEQYF TGTGCCAGCAGTTCCCCGGGGGGCGATCTGTACGAGCAGTACTTC
TRBJ1-3 TRBD1 TRBV5-6 . CASSSTGGGNTIYF TGTGCCAGCAGCTCAACAGGGGGCGGAAACACCATATATTTT
TRBJ2-5 TRBD2 TRBV28 . CASNNLAGGRETQYF TGTGCCAGCAATAACTTAGCGGGGGGCCGGGAGACCCAGTACTTC
TRBJ1-1 . TRBV4-1 . CASSQEPGYTEAFF TGCGCCAGCAGCCAAGAACCGGGGTACACTGAAGCTTTCTTT
TRBJ1-2 . TRBV30 . CAWSANWAGNGYTF TGTGCCTGGAGTGCCAATTGGGCAGGGAATGGCTACACCTTC
TRBJ2-2 TRBD1 TRBV5-4 . CASSPGQGSHGELFF TGTGCCAGCAGCCCAGGACAGGGTTCCCACGGGGAGCTGTTTTTT
TRBJ1-1 . TRBV28 . CASSFVWRDTEAFF TGTGCCAGCAGTTTTGTTTGGAGGGACACTGAAGCTTTCTTT
TRBJ1-5 . TRBV27 . CASSLSDNQPQHF TGTGCCAGCAGTTTATCGGACAATCAGCCCCAGCATTTT
TRBJ1-4 . TRBV29-1 few CSVRGTNEKLFF TGCAGCGTTCGAGGGACTAATGAAAAACTGTTTTTT
TRBJ1-5 . TRBV19 . CASSLRRSNQPQHF TGTGCCAGTAGTCTTAGGAGGAGCAATCAGCCCCAGCATTTT
TRBJ2-4 . TRBV5-1 . CASSLPLQGPAKNIQYF TGCGCCAGCAGCTTACCCCTACAGGGCCCAGCCAAAAACATTCAGTACTTC
TRBJ2-1 TRBD2 TRBV4-1 . CASSQGLAVYNEQFF TGCGCCAGCAGCCAGGGACTAGCGGTCTACAATGAGCAGTTCTTC
TRBJ2-5 . TRBV5-1 . CASSDQVQETQYF TGCGCCAGCAGCGACCAGGTCCAAGAGACCCAGTACTTC
TRBJ2-1 . TRBV12-5 . CASGLVPDGVYTYNEQFF TGTGCTAGTGGTTTGGTACCTGACGGGGTATATACCTACAATGAGCAGTTCTTC
TRBJ1-1 . TRBV12-3/TRBV12-4 . CASTASGNTEAFF TGTGCCAGCACCGCCTCAGGGAACACTGAAGCTTTCTTT
TRBJ2-3 . TRBV20-1 . CSASSSGLDTQYF TGCAGTGCTAGTTCCAGCGGTCTAGATACGCAGTATTTT
TRBJ2-5 TRBD1 TRBV3-1/TRBV3-2 . CASSFGQGQETQYF TGTGCCAGCAGCTTTGGACAGGGTCAAGAGACCCAGTACTTC
TRBJ1-1 TRBD1 TRBV27 . CASSPTGGEAFF TGTGCCAGCAGTCCCACAGGGGGTGAAGCTTTCTTT
TRBJ1-2 TRBD1 TRBV7-9 once CASSPRDRGLPLGHGYTF TGTGCCAGCAGCCCCCGGGACAGGGGGTTACCACTCGGGCATGGCTACACCTTC
TRBJ2-5 . TRBV11-2 . CASSIPLAGETQYF TGTGCCAGCAGCATCCCACTAGCAGGGGAGACCCAGTACTTC
TRBJ1-5 . TRBV6-5 . CASTGFNSNQPQHF TGTGCCAGCACAGGTTTTAATAGCAATCAGCCCCAGCATTTT
TRBJ2-1 . TRBV5-4 . CASSFQGGNEQFF TGTGCCAGCAGCTTTCAGGGGGGTAATGAGCAGTTCTTC
TRBJ1-5 . TRBV6-1 . CASSDRVSQPQHF TGTGCCAGCAGTGACAGGGTCAGTCAGCCCCAGCATTTT
TRBJ1-1 . TRBV5-1 . CASSLPDRNTEAFF TGCGCCAGCAGCTTGCCGGATAGGAACACTGAAGCTTTCTTT
TRBJ1-2 . TRBV11-3 . CASSLDHGYTF TGTGCCAGCAGCTTAGATCATGGCTACACCTTC
TRBJ2-7 . TRBV28 . CASGEYEQYF TGTGCCAGCGGTGAGTACGAGCAGTACTTC
TRBJ2-7 . TRBV6-5 . CASSYSDRTYEQYF TGTGCCAGCAGTTACTCGGACAGAACCTACGAGCAGTACTTC
TRBJ2-1 TRBD2 TRBV18 . CASSPTSGGPYNEQFF TGTGCCAGCTCACCTACTAGCGGGGGGCCTTACAATGAGCAGTTCTTC
TRBJ2-1 . TRBV3-1/TRBV3-2 . CASSGYNEQFF TGTGCCAGCAGCGGGTACAATGAGCAGTTCTTC
TRBJ1-2 . TRBV12-3/TRBV12-4 . CASSSGNYGYTF TGTGCCAGCAGTTCAGGAAACTATGGCTACACCTTC
TRBJ1-5 . TRBV7-2 few CASSLRLNSNQPQHF TGTGCCAGCAGCTTGAGACTTAATAGCAATCAGCCCCAGCATTTT
TRBJ2-7 . TRBV3-1/TRBV3-2 . CASSPRDGTFNEQYF TGTGCCAGCAGCCCCCGGGACGGAACCTTTAACGAGCAGTACTTC
TRBJ1-6 . TRBV6-5 . CASSYSIQGNSPLHF TGTGCCAGCAGTTACTCGATCCAGGGGAATTCACCCCTCCACTTT
TRBJ1-2 . TRBV6-5 . CASSLQPGLMDGYTF TGTGCCAGCAGCCTACAGCCAGGGCTTATGGATGGCTACACCTTC
TRBJ1-2 . TRBV13 . CASSLSENYGYTF TGTGCCAGCAGCTTATCTGAGAACTATGGCTACACCTTC
TRBJ2-1 . TRBV9 once CASSVDGTDNEQFF TGTGCCAGCAGCGTAGACGGCACCGACAATGAGCAGTTCTTC
TRBJ1-4 . TRBV7-2 few CASSFGLNPTNEKLFF TGTGCCAGCAGCTTCGGATTAAACCCAACTAATGAAAAACTGTTTTTT
TRBJ1-2 TRBD1 TRBV24-1 . CATSDSSGTGTGGYTF TGTGCCACCAGTGATTCCTCCGGGACAGGGACCGGTGGCTACACCTTC
TRBJ1-2 . TRBV27 . CASSLSGPGYGYTF TGTGCCAGCAGTTTATCGGGACCCGGCTATGGCTACACCTTC
TRBJ2-7 . TRBV7-9 . CASSELPRGTYEQYF TGTGCCAGCAGCGAACTACCCCGGGGGACCTACGAGCAGTACTTC
TRBJ1-3 . TRBV7-2 few CASTLEGPGNTIYF TGTGCCAGCACCCTCGAGGGGCCGGGAAACACCATATATTTT
TRBJ2-3 TRBD2 TRBV10-1 . CPSSPLRGSGGPNTQYF TGCCCCAGCAGCCCACTCAGGGGTAGCGGGGGGCCAAATACGCAGTATTTT
TRBJ2-2 . TRBV2 . CASSGPGPAGELFF TGTGCCAGCAGTGGGCCCGGCCCAGCCGGGGAGCTGTTTTTT
TRBJ1-6 . TRBV28 . CAREPDGNNSPLHF TGTGCCAGGGAACCGGACGGCAATAATTCACCCCTCCACTTT
TRBJ2-7 TRBD2 TRBV7-2 . CASSLWASGGVSYEQYF TGTGCCAGCAGCTTATGGGCTAGCGGGGGCGTATCCTACGAGCAGTACTTC
TRBJ2-7 TRBD2 TRBV14 once CASSQTRLAGMNSYEQYF TGTGCCAGCAGCCAAACGAGACTAGCGGGGATGAACTCCTACGAGCAGTACTTC
TRBJ2-2 . TRBV18 once CASSPPEGTGELFF TGTGCCAGCTCACCACCGGAAGGGACCGGGGAGCTGTTTTTT
TRBJ1-5 . TRBV28 . CASSRRGLGQPQHF TGTGCCAGCAGTCGCAGGGGTCTTGGTCAGCCCCAGCATTTT
TRBJ2-2 TRBD1 TRBV27 . CASSHRGTGELFF TGTGCCAGCAGTCACAGGGGCACCGGGGAGCTGTTTTTT
TRBJ2-3 TRBD2 TRBV4-3 . CASSQAERGGKDTQYF TGCGCCAGCAGCCAGGCCGAGCGGGGGGGCAAGGATACGCAGTATTTT
TRBJ1-2 . TRBV6-5 . CASNRQGIYGYTF TGTGCCAGCAACCGGCAGGGAATCTATGGCTACACCTTC
TRBJ1-4 . TRBV6-5 . CASSYSVAEKLFF TGTGCCAGCAGTTACTCGGTCGCTGAAAAACTGTTTTTT
TRBJ2-2 . TRBV6-5 . CASNRDYGELFF TGTGCCAGCAACAGGGATTACGGGGAGCTGTTTTTT
TRBJ2-1 TRBD2 TRBV30 . CALTTSDVSYNEQFF TGTGCCCTAACGACTAGCGACGTCTCCTACAATGAGCAGTTCTTC
TRBJ2-6 . TRBV10-2 . CASSESTSGANVLTF TGCGCCAGCAGTGAGTCGACCTCTGGGGCCAACGTCCTGACTTTC